This TCR beta chain was observed in a study of OX40 agonist ivuxolimab in advanced cancers. Across the whole study: Patients were dosed with the agonistic anti-OX40 (CD134) antibody ivuxolimab. Partial responses occurred in three patients (one hepatocellular carcinoma, two cutaneous melanoma). Study-wide results and limits: Relative to CD4+, CD8+ T cells held more expanded clones on average. Clones of CD4+ and CD8+ blood T cells grew by week 6 at doses of 0.1 to 3.0 mg/kg.

As concerns this clone: Its matching antigen is unknown. Other DNA sequences within the sample encode an identical CDR3.

Germline V gene lookup returns CDR1 LNHDA and CDR2 SQIVND (reference sequence). V was cut by 5 bases and J by 2 bases, with 6 bases left in between. This CDR3 comprises 12 residues. Sequencing was performed with immunoSEQ multiplex PCR; in TCRdb, only in-frame clones are kept and a portion is missing. The sample yields some 99,000 clones, approximately 94% seen once. The origin of this receptor is an adult with an advanced solid tumor such as melanoma, head and neck, liver or kidney cancer. Sequenced here: CD4+ or CD8+ T cells sorted from blood, sampled in a trial of the OX40 agonist ivuxolimab. The rearrangement joins TRBV19 to TRBJ1-2; D unclear. The CDR3 DNA follows: TGTGCCAGTAGTCCGCAGAACTATGGCTACACCTTC. As protein: CASSPQNYGYTF.